One sample yielded the 21 T cell receptor beta chains listed below, sequenced in a study of blood T cell repertoires in COVID-19 (TCRdb year 2020). Libraries were made using the immunoSEQ multiplex PCR assay. In its TCRdb copy, this immuneACCESS table keeps in-frame sequences only and misses some clones. Where compared with another copy, unresolved V genes explain less than half of these, and the others have no known cause. Within this sample are approximately 250,000 clones, with about nine tenths of them counted one time only. Together, the top ten hold more than 1% of the sample. The sequencing input was PBMCs or T cells enriched from blood (not recorded which). The receptors here all came from a middle-aged woman with acute COVID-19.

The gene calls are TRBV7-6 and TRBJ2-1, with 9 bases lining up with TRBD2. Germline V gene sequence: CDR1 SGHVS, CDR2 FNYEAQ. V shed 4 bases and J 9 bases; nucleotides not matched to a gene: 10. CDR3 length: 15 amino acids. CDR3 sequence reads: CASSSRTSEGAEQFF. The CDR3 nucleotides read TGTGCCAGCAGCTCACGGACTAGCGAAGGGGCTGAGCAGTTCTTC.

This sequence joins TRBV4-1 and TRBJ2-1, with TRBD1 as a possible D gene (7 bases). Trimming shortened V by 3 bases and J by 5 bases, and 23 bases separated the two germline ends. The CDR3 runs to 18 residues. Germline V gene lookup returns CDR1 MGHRA and CDR2 YSYEKL. The CDR3 DNA reads as TGCGCCAGCAGCCAGTTCTTAACTGGGGCAGGGGGGAACAATGAGCAGTTCTTC. Residues: CASSQFLTGAGGNNEQFF.

V is TRBV27 and J is TRBJ1-1; D perhaps matches TRBD1 (6 bases). Germline V lookup: CDR1 MNHEY, CDR2 SMNVEV (reference sequence). The ends were cut back, 6 bases at V and 4 bases at J, with 12 bases in the middle. The CDR3 runs 13 residues. CDR3: CASRQGGVTEAFF. DNA for the CDR3: TGTGCCAGCAGACAGGGAGGGGTCACTGAAGCTTTCTTT.

V and J are TRBV5-1 and TRBJ1-6; no definite D call. The CDR3 totals 14 residues. The V gene lost 3 bases and the J gene lost 8 bases, with 12 bases spanning the gap. CDR1 is SGHRS and CDR2 is YFSETQ in the germline V gene. The CDR3 DNA is TGCGCCAGCAGCTCCACGGGTTCGGATTCACCCCTCCACTTT. Translated: CASSSTGSDSPLHF.

The chain uses TRBV5-1 and TRBJ1-3; a possible D gene is TRBD1 (5 bases). Trimming removed 8 bases from V and 5 bases from J, with 20 bases in between. Germline lookup yields CDR1 SGHRS and CDR2 YFSETQ. The CDR3 length is 15 residues. The CDR3 is CARVRFTTARNTIYF. CDR3 nucleotides: TGCGCCAGGGTCAGGTTCACGACAGCTCGAAACACCATATATTTT.

V and J are TRBV13 and TRBJ1-2; 9 bases align to TRBD1. In germline, CDR1 is PRHDT, CDR2 FYEKMQ (reference sequence). Germline trimming cut 0 bases from V and 5 bases from J; bases unmatched to any gene: 1. The CDR3 sequence is 14 residues long. The CDR3, as DNA: TGTGCCAGCAGCTTAGGGACAGGGGGGTATGGCTACACCTTC. It yields the protein CASSLGTGGYGYTF.

The chain couples TRBV28 to TRBJ1-5, with D possibly being TRBD1 (6 bases). The CDR3 runs 16 residues. V shed 5 bases and J shed 7 bases, with 21 bases lying between them. Germline V gene lookup returns CDR1 MDHEN and CDR2 SYDVKM. In nucleotides, the CDR3 is TGTGCCAGCAGTCCCCCCCCACAGGGAACGGGACAGCCCCAGCATTTT. Encoded protein: CASSPPPQGTGQPQHF.

V usage is TRBV24-1 and J usage is TRBJ2-3; 7 nucleotides agree with TRBD2. This CDR3 spans 15 amino acids. CDR1 KGHDR and CDR2 SFDVKD come from the germline V gene. Germline trimming cut 7 bases from V and 4 bases from J; bases unmatched to any gene: 10. The CDR3 DNA reads as TGTGCCACCAGCACTCTGGGGAGGGCCGCAGATACGCAGTATTTT. Protein sequence: CATSTLGRAADTQYF.

The chain carries TRBV20-1 and TRBJ2-1; the D is unclear. CDR3 length equals 11 residues. Trimming took off 5 bases at V and 4 bases at J, with 6 bases between the two ends. Germline V gene data show CDR1 as DFQATT and CDR2 as SNEGSKA (reference sequence). The CDR3 region has the DNA TGCAGTGCTCCCCTTTACAATGAGCAGTTCTTC. Protein product: CSAPLYNEQFF.

The chain is built from TRBV27 and TRBJ2-3; no reliable D call. Germline V gene sequence: CDR1 MNHEY, CDR2 SMNVEV (reference sequence). CDR3 length: 14 amino acids. V was trimmed by 0 bases and J by 3 bases, leaving 7 bases between them. The CDR3: CASSLSFSTDTQYF. DNA of the CDR3: TGTGCCAGCAGTTTATCGTTTAGTACAGATACGCAGTATTTT.

The V gene is TRBV5-1, the J gene TRBJ2-7; D remains unclear. Germline values: CDR1 SGHRS, CDR2 YFSETQ. The length of the CDR3 is 16 residues. V shed 3 bases and J shed 0 bases, with 16 bases lying between them. DNA of the CDR3: TGCGCCAGCAGCTCCGCCGGTTTCCGTAGCTCCTACGAGCAGTACTTC. Its translation: CASSSAGFRSSYEQYF.

This clone came up once. The V gene is TRBV30, the J gene TRBJ1-2; D is unclear. There are 15 residues in the CDR3. The germline CDR1 and CDR2 sequences are GTSNPN and SVGIG (reference sequence). V was clipped by 2 bases and J by 4 bases, with 17 bases between them. The CDR3: CAWSPGVGPGYGYTF. The CDR3 bases are TGTGCCTGGAGTCCCGGGGTCGGTCCTGGCTATGGCTACACCTTC.

This sequence joins TRBV2 and TRBJ2-1; 9 bases align to TRBD2. With V trimmed by 6 bases and J by 8 bases, 11 bases remained unmatched. Germline V CDR1 and CDR2: SNHLY, FYNNEI. This CDR3 region has 15 residues. The CDR3: CASREPGLAFDEQFF. The CDR3 bases are TGTGCCAGCAGGGAGCCGGGACTAGCTTTCGATGAGCAGTTCTTC.

V usage is TRBV30 and J usage is TRBJ1-1, with a tentative D call TRBD1 (5 bases). Germline V gene data show CDR1 as GTSNPN and CDR2 as SVGIG (reference sequence). This CDR3 is built from 14 residues. Trimming cost V 5 bases and J 0 bases, with 13 bases left between them. CDR3 sequence: CAWVGGGMNTEAFF. The CDR3 DNA reads as TGTGCCTGGGTTGGGGGAGGCATGAACACTGAAGCTTTCTTT.

This clone was observed a few times. In the same sample, other DNA sequences code for this CDR3. The rearrangement joins TRBV5-1 to TRBJ2-7; 11 nucleotides line up with TRBD2. The germline V gene encodes CDR1 SGHRS and CDR2 YFSETQ. CDR3 size: 14 residues. Trimming removed 1 base from V and 3 bases from J; junction bases left unmatched: 0. This CDR3 reads CASSLTSGSYEQYF. CDR3 bases: TGCGCCAGCAGCTTGACTAGCGGGAGCTACGAGCAGTACTTC.

The rearrangement uses TRBV6-6 and TRBJ2-7; a weak D match, TRBD2 (6 bases). The germline CDR1 and CDR2 sequences are MNHNY and SVGAGI (reference sequence). The V end was cut by 2 bases, the J end by 4 bases, with 15 bases between. CDR3 length equals 15 residues. Here the CDR3 DNA reads TGTGCCAGCAGTTACGGCGGGGAAAGCGGTTACGAGCAGTACGTC. The encoded protein is CASSYGGESGYEQYV.

The chain links TRBV12-3 or TRBV12-4 to TRBJ1-2; D gene unclear. The V and J ends lost 3 bases and 7 bases respectively, with 9 bases between them. The CDR3 covers 12 residues. CDR3 DNA: TGTGCCAGCAGTTTTGATCTCGGTGGCTACACCTTC. It is translated as CASSFDLGGYTF.

The rearrangement links TRBV19 to TRBJ1-3, with 9 bases lining up with TRBD1. V trimming: 3 bases; J trimming: 0 bases; junction bases outside the gene matches: 6. The CDR3 runs 17 residues. Germline CDR1 LNHDA, CDR2 SQIVND (reference sequence). The CDR3 sequence is CASSMLQGADSGNTIYF. The CDR3 nucleotides are TGTGCCAGTAGTATGCTACAGGGGGCAGACTCTGGAAACACCATATATTTT.

V is TRBV29-1 and J is TRBJ2-3; TRBD2 matches at 11 bases. This CDR3 is built from 17 residues. CDR1 SQVTM and CDR2 ANQGSEA come from the germline V gene. The V gene end was trimmed by 5 bases and the J gene end by 2 bases; junction bases not matched to a gene: 12. The CDR3 DNA reads TGCAGCGTTAAAACTAGCGGGAGTCGATATTCCACAGATACGCAGTATTTT. Its translation: CSVKTSGSRYSTDTQYF.

The chain links TRBV15 to TRBJ2-7, with 9 nucleotides matching TRBD2. V gave up 0 bases and J gave up 3 bases; unmatched junction bases: 9. This CDR3 spans 17 amino acids. Germline V gene sequence: CDR1 LNHNV, CDR2 YYDKDF (reference sequence). The CDR3 region is CATSRDLGTSFDYEQYF. CDR3 nucleotide sequence: TGTGCCACCAGCAGAGATCTGGGGACTAGCTTCGACTACGAGCAGTACTTC.

CDR3 residues: CASSYSNSGYEQYF. The CDR3 bases are TGCGCCAGCAGCTACTCGAATAGCGGGTACGAGCAGTACTTC. V is TRBV5-1 and J is TRBJ2-7, with TRBD2 matching over 7 bases. CDR3 length: 14 amino acids. Per germline, CDR1 SGHRS and CDR2 YFSETQ. J gave up 4 bases and V 3 bases, and 7 bases lay outside the gene matches.